Described below is a single T cell receptor beta chain sequence and its context. The data belong to a study of control samples from healthy donors and cancer patients. Assay: immunoSEQ multiplex PCR; the TCRdb copy retains only in-frame clones and omits some. The table records approximately 82,000 clones, 80% to 95% of them present only once. The CDR3 totals 11 residues. Between the trimmed V and J ends, which lost 7 bases and 8 bases, there was a span of 14 bases. The germline CDR1 and CDR2 sequences are SQVTM and ANQGSEA. The sequencing input was PBMCs. The sequence was obtained from a woman between 40 and 55 years old with lung cancer. J is TRBJ1-2 and V is TRBV29-1; D is perhaps TRBD1 (5 bases). CDR3 nucleotides: TGCAGCGGGGGGGGGTCCGAGGGCTACACCTTC. Its protein is CSGGGSEGYTF.